This T cell receptor (beta chain) is from a study of cytomegalovirus exposure and HLA in healthy donors. Whole-study findings and limits: Later analysis identified 16,951 TCR beta sequences associated with HLA alleles, using a false discovery rate threshold of 0.05.

In the PCR, 60 Vbeta and 13 Jbeta primers were used. Sequencing was performed with immunoSEQ multiplex PCR; in TCRdb, only in-frame clones are kept and a portion is missing. In the table there are roughly 140,000 clones, around 76% of which are singletons. From germline, CDR1 is SGHTA and CDR2 FQGTGA. Deletions cut 5 bases from V and 2 bases from J, with 12 bases between. This CDR3 region has 15 residues. Details on this clone: The target antigen is unknown.

This TCR was sampled from a young man in good health and CMV-seronegative. The rearrangement uses TRBV7-3 and TRBJ2-2, with D possibly being TRBD2 (5 bases). Input material: PBMCs. In DNA form, the CDR3 reads TGTGCCAGCAGCCCCCACGGACTCAACACCGGGGAGCTGTTTTTT. It translates to CASSPHGLNTGELFF.